This is a list of T cell receptor beta chains from one sample in a study of cytomegalovirus exposure and HLA in healthy donors. Sequencing used immunoSEQ multiplex PCR; TCRdb keeps in-frame clones, though not all of them. Of 200,000 to 250,000 clones in the sample, approximately 90% were seen once. Material: PBMCs. The source is a woman in her late teens or twenties in good health and CMV-seronegative. The CDR3 runs from the conserved cysteine through the conserved F or W. Each record gives: V gene, D gene, J gene, CDR3 DNA, CDR3 protein. The D gene is left open where the match is weak.

>TRBV5-4|TRBD2|TRBJ2-1
TGTGCCAGCAGCCCCCAGAGCGGGAGGGTCGGGAATGAGCAGTTCTTC
CASSPQSGRVGNEQFF
>TRBV18|TRBD1|TRBJ2-7
TGTGCCAGCTCACCCAAGGGGGCTCCCTCCTACGAGCAGTACTTC
CASSPKGAPSYEQYF
>TRBV14|NA|TRBJ1-1
TGTGCCAGCAGCCGACTAGGAGCAGACACCGAAGCTTTCTTT
CASSRLGADTEAFF
>TRBV7-9|TRBD2|TRBJ2-1
TGTGCCAGCCACCGGACGGGGGCTAGCGGGAGGGATGAGCAGTTCTTC
CASHRTGASGRDEQFF
>TRBV4-1|TRBD2|TRBJ2-3
TGCGCCAGCAGCCAAGTCATCGGGCTAGCGGGCTCCATCGGAACACCAGATACGCAGTATTTT
CASSQVIGLAGSIGTPDTQYF
>TRBV6-6|TRBD1|TRBJ1-3
TGTGCCAGCAGTCGACAGGGGGTTTCTGGAAACACCATATATTTT
CASSRQGVSGNTIYF
>TRBV4-1|NA|TRBJ2-1
TGCGCCAGCAGCCAAGATGAGACGAGGGCTGGTGAGCAGTTCTTC
CASSQDETRAGEQFF
>TRBV6-5|NA|TRBJ2-1
TGTGCCAGCAGTTACTCCCTCCCTTCTTACAATGAGCAGTTCTTC
CASSYSLPSYNEQFF
>TRBV14|TRBD2|TRBJ2-7
TGTGCCAGCAGCCAGGATCCTGGCGGCCGGGGGGTCTACGAGCAGTACTTC
CASSQDPGGRGVYEQYF
>TRBV5-4|TRBD1|TRBJ1-2
TGTGCCAGCAGCTTGGTAGGGGGCGAATATGGCTACACCTTC
CASSLVGGEYGYTF